Listed here is a single T cell receptor (beta chain). The antigen is not known. CDR3 length: 15 residues. V dropped 4 bases and J dropped 10; count of bases not matched to a gene: 10. Germline V CDR1 and CDR2: MNHEY, SMNVEV (reference sequence). TCRdb's copy holds only in-frame clones and misses some; the assay was immunoSEQ multiplex PCR. The sample has 100,000 to 150,000 clones, roughly 89% seen once; the top ten hold about 1.9%. The sample belongs to a study of cytomegalovirus exposure and HLA in healthy donors. Study-level findings and limits: It was 150 to 200 TCR beta chains that were listed as cytomegalovirus-associated. Both high specificity and high sensitivity reportedly marked the classifier's diagnosis of cytomegalovirus status. Generally TCR sequences proved uncommon, though certain public TCRs appeared in numerous donors.

The rearrangement uses TRBV27 and TRBJ1-6, with 7 bases aligning to TRBD1. The sample was PBMCs. The sequence derives from a woman younger than 30 in good health and CMV-seronegative. The CDR3 is CASSYQTGRGSPLHF. The CDR3 DNA reads TGTGCCAGCAGTTACCAGACAGGGAGAGGCTCACCCCTCCACTTT.